The 20 T cell receptor beta chains given below trace back to one sample, sequenced in a study of beta chain features in type 1 diabetes. Investigators reverse transcribed all isolated RNA, so they sequenced expressed TCRB transcripts. Clones were sequenced by immunoSEQ multiplex PCR, and TCRdb holds only the in-frame ones, with some missing. The sample shows some 330,000 clones, around 10% of them seen only once. Sequenced input: naive CD4+ T cells from blood. All receptors derive from a woman in her twenties or thirties in good health.

J is TRBJ2-7 and V is TRBV28; 8 bases agree with TRBD2. This CDR3 spans 17 amino acids. The junction had 11 bases not matched to a gene; V was cut back by 4 bases and J by 0 bases. Germline V gene sequence: CDR1 MDHEN, CDR2 SYDVKM. CDR3 region: CASSSPQRESRSYEQYF. CDR3 coding DNA: TGTGCCAGCAGTTCCCCCCAGCGGGAGTCACGCTCCTACGAGCAGTACTTC.

This clone was seen only a few times. This CDR3 reads CASSFRGRPSGLTGELFF. The CDR3 DNA reads TGTGCCAGCAGTTTCCGTGGTCGCCCTAGCGGGCTTACCGGGGAGCTGTTTTTT. V gene TRBV28 combines with J gene TRBJ2-2, with 8 bases fitting TRBD2. The CDR3 runs to 18 residues. Germline trimming cut 3 bases from V and 5 bases from J; bases unmatched to any gene: 14. Germline V gene lookup returns CDR1 MDHEN and CDR2 SYDVKM.

CDR3 nucleotides: TGCAGTGCCAGTCTAGCGGATGAGCAGTTCTTC. This translates into CSASLADEQFF. The chain links TRBV20-1 to TRBJ2-1; TRBD2 agrees at 7 bases. The length of the CDR3 is 11 residues. The germline V gene has CDR1 DFQATT and CDR2 SNEGSKA (reference sequence). Trimming at V came to 6 bases and at J to 8 bases, leaving 4 bases not matched to a gene.

This chain links TRBV15 with TRBJ2-7; possibly TRBD1 for D (6 bases). The CDR3 is made up of 15 amino acids. Between the trimmed V and J ends, which lost 0 bases and 4 bases, there was a span of 13 bases. The V gene's germline CDR1 is LNHNV and CDR2 YYDKDF (reference sequence). CDR3 coding DNA: TGTGCCACCAGCAGAGATCTCGGACAGTCGTACGAGCAGTACTTC. Amino acids: CATSRDLGQSYEQYF. The variable domain in full, with the rest retrieved from reference TRBV15 and TRBJ2-7, is DAMVIQNPRYQVTQFGKPVTLSCSQTLNHNVMYWYQQKSSQAPKLLFHYYDKDFNNEADTPDNFQSRRPNTSFCFLDIRSPGLGDTAMYLCATSRDLGQSYEQYFGPGTRLTVT.

This chain connects TRBV11-2 to TRBJ1-1; tentative D call: TRBD1 (5 bases). The V end was cut by 3 bases, the J end by 5 bases, with 13 bases between. CDR3 size: 14 residues. The V gene's germline CDR1 is SGHAT and CDR2 FQNNGV. CDR3: CASSLNYGGTEAFF. DNA of the CDR3: TGTGCCAGCAGCTTGAACTATGGGGGGACTGAAGCTTTCTTT.

A single count supports this clone. The rearrangement joins TRBV25-1 to TRBJ2-3; 8 nucleotides align to TRBD1. The CDR3 totals 15 residues. Looked up from germline, CDR1 is MGHDK and CDR2 is SYGVNS. The V segment lost 3 bases and the J segment 3 bases; nucleotides outside the gene matches: 5. The CDR3 region is CASSDGTGMTDTQYF. The CDR3 coding sequence is TGTGCCAGCAGTGACGGGACAGGAATGACAGATACGCAGTATTTT.

This clone showed up just a few times. The J gene is TRBJ2-1, the V gene TRBV19; 7 nucleotides match TRBD2. V lost 3 bases to trimming and J lost 7 bases; unmatched junction nucleotides: 9. Germline V gene data show CDR1 as LNHDA and CDR2 as SQIVND (reference sequence). The length of the CDR3 is 15 residues. The CDR3 sequence: CASSMLGEGPNEQFF. The CDR3 DNA reads as TGTGCCAGTAGTATGTTGGGGGAGGGCCCGAATGAGCAGTTCTTC.

In this sample, this clone turned up a few times. The genes are TRBV2 and TRBJ2-7; no clear D gene. The V end lost 6 bases, the J end lost 2 bases, and 5 bases lay between the germline ends. The CDR3 covers 11 residues. CDR1 is SNHLY, CDR2 FYNNEI, per germline. The CDR3 sequence: CASSPAYEQYF. The CDR3 DNA reads as TGTGCCAGCAGCCCCGCCTACGAGCAGTACTTC.

The table lists this clone with a few counts. The rearrangement links TRBV9 to TRBJ2-5; 15 bases are a match to TRBD2. Germline V lookup: CDR1 SGDLS, CDR2 YYNGEE. The CDR3 is 17 amino acids. V dropped 0 bases and J dropped 2; count of bases not matched to a gene: 2. The CDR3 region is CASSVGTSGRGQETQYF. CDR3 coding DNA: TGTGCCAGCAGCGTAGGGACTAGCGGGAGGGGTCAAGAGACCCAGTACTTC. The full variable domain, completed using reference TRBV9 and TRBJ2-5, is DSGVTQTPKHLITATGQRVTLRCSPRSGDLSVYWYQQSLDQGLQFLIQYYNGEERAKGNILERFSAQQFPDLHSELNLSSLELGDSALYFCASSVGTSGRGQETQYFGPGTRLLVL.

V is TRBV5-4 and J is TRBJ2-3; 7 bases fit TRBD2. V lost 4 bases to trimming and J lost 0 bases; unmatched junction nucleotides: 8. CDR3 size: 16 residues. Germline V lookup: CDR1 SGHNT, CDR2 YYREEE (reference sequence). In DNA form, the CDR3 reads TGTGCCAGCAGCCTGAAACTAGCGACCAGCACAGATACGCAGTATTTT. This encodes CASSLKLATSTDTQYF.

This clone came up a few times. This chain uses TRBV15 with TRBJ2-3; D unresolved. The CDR3 has 13 amino acids. Per germline, CDR1 LNHNV and CDR2 YYDKDF (reference sequence). V was cut by 7 bases and J by 6 bases, with 14 bases left in between. Here the CDR3 DNA reads TGTGCCACCACCGGATGGGTCGGGGATACGCAGTATTTT. This translates into CATTGWVGDTQYF.

This clone appeared a few times. The chain links TRBV29-1 to TRBJ2-2, with 7 bases matching TRBD1. CDR1 and CDR2 from the germline V gene are SQVTM and ANQGSEA. This CDR3 comprises 14 residues. After removal of 5 bases from V and 3 bases from J, the junction contained 6 bases not matched to a gene. The CDR3 sequence is CSVMTGLDTGELFF. The CDR3 DNA reads TGCAGCGTTATGACAGGGCTGGACACCGGGGAGCTGTTTTTT.

The chain joins TRBV29-1 to TRBJ2-1, with TRBD2 as a possible D gene (6 bases). The CDR3 totals 13 residues. Germline-derived CDR1 and CDR2 are SQVTM and ANQGSEA. V lost 3 bases to trimming and J lost 9 bases, with 15 bases between them. CDR3 sequence reads: CSVDASVPPEQFF. The CDR3 DNA reads as TGCAGCGTTGACGCTAGCGTCCCCCCTGAGCAGTTCTTC.

This clone was seen a handful of times. V and J are TRBV19 and TRBJ1-1; tentative D call: TRBD1 (6 bases). The CDR3 spans 14 residues. Between the trimmed V and J ends, which lost 3 bases and 3 bases, there was a span of 11 bases. CDR1 and CDR2 from the germline V gene are LNHDA and SQIVND (reference sequence). The CDR3 DNA reads as TGTGCCAGTAGTATTGGACAGCTCCACACTGAAGCTTTCTTT. This codes for CASSIGQLHTEAFF.

This chain joins TRBV27 and TRBJ2-1; 9 bases align to TRBD2. V trimming: 5 bases; J trimming: 3 bases; junction bases outside the gene matches: 5. Germline CDR1 is MNHEY and CDR2 is SMNVEV (reference sequence). The CDR3 contains 15 residues. The CDR3 loop is CASSPTSGNYNEQFF. The CDR3, as DNA: TGTGCCAGCAGTCCGACTAGCGGAAACTACAATGAGCAGTTCTTC.

This rearrangement joins TRBV19 to TRBJ1-5; maybe TRBD1 (5 bases). CDR1 is LNHDA, CDR2 SQIVND, per germline (reference sequence). The CDR3 has 16 residues. Trimming removed 0 bases at V and 0 bases at J, with 9 bases between. The CDR3 spells CASSIEGGYSNQPQHF. The CDR3 region has the DNA TGTGCCAGTAGTATAGAGGGGGGATATAGCAATCAGCCCCAGCATTTT.

J is TRBJ1-2 and V is TRBV15; TRBD1 is a possible D gene (6 bases). The CDR3 totals 15 residues. Trimming stripped 0 bases from V and 4 bases from J, with 12 bases between. Germline-derived CDR1 and CDR2 are LNHNV and YYDKDF (reference sequence). CDR3 protein: CATSREQQGSYGYTF. DNA of the CDR3: TGTGCCACCAGCAGAGAGCAACAGGGTTCCTATGGCTACACCTTC.

The chain links TRBV29-1 to TRBJ2-2, with D possibly being TRBD1 (6 bases). The V end lost 5 bases, the J end lost 1 base, and 17 bases lay between the germline ends. The CDR3 extends over 16 amino acids. Per germline, CDR1 SQVTM and CDR2 ANQGSEA. The CDR3 loop is CSVYYGQYMNTGELFF. In nucleotides, the CDR3 is TGCAGCGTTTACTATGGACAGTACATGAACACCGGGGAGCTGTTTTTT.

A few counts support this clone. The chain combines TRBV30 with TRBJ2-2; 8 positions match TRBD2. Germline CDR1 GTSNPN, CDR2 SVGIG (reference sequence). J lost 2 bases, V lost 2 bases, and 4 bases had no gene match. The CDR3 loop spans 15 amino acids. The CDR3 protein is CAWSYAGGNTGELFF. CDR3 sequence (DNA): TGTGCCTGGAGTTATGCGGGAGGCAACACCGGGGAGCTGTTTTTT.

The V gene is TRBV14, the J gene TRBJ2-1; a possible D gene is TRBD1 (6 bases). The CDR3 is 15 residues long. The germline CDR1 and CDR2 sequences are SGHDN and FVKESK. V dropped 4 bases and J dropped 6 bases, with 16 bases sitting between them. CDR3 in amino acids: CASSRQEGPGNEQFF. The DNA of the CDR3 is TGTGCCAGCAGCCGACAGGAAGGGCCTGGCAATGAGCAGTTCTTC.